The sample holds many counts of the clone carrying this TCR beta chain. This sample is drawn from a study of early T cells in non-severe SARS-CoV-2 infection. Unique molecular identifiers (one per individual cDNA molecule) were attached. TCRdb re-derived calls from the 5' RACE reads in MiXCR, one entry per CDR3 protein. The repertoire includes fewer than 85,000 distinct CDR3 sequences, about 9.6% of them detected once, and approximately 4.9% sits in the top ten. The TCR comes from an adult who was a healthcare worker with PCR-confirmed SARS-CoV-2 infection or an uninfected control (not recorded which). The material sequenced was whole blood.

The CDR3 bases are TGTGCCAGCGGGGAGCACTGGGATACGCAGTATTTT. Protein sequence: CASGEHWDTQYF. The genes are TRBV2 and TRBJ2-3; D may be TRBD2 (5 bases). The CDR3 has 12 residues. Trimming cost V 8 bases and J 6 bases, with 12 bases left between them. Per the germline V gene, CDR1 is SNHLY and CDR2 is FYNNEI.